These 22 T cell receptor beta chains were sequenced from one sample in a study of T cell repertoires in cytomegalovirus infection. These receptors lack a known antigen. TCRdb reprocessed the reads with MiXCR, giving one entry per CDR3 protein. The sample has 55,000 to 85,000 distinct CDR3 sequences; more than 20% are singletons. The sequencing here drew on CD8+ T cells from cultured PBMCs, taken from culture after CMV antigen stimulation. Receptors originate from a human donor in good health (CMV status not recorded). Some clones in this sample may be carry-over from other donors' samples.

This clonotype turned up a few times. The gene calls are TRBV7-2 and TRBJ2-5; either TRBD1 or TRBD2 may fit D (7 bases each). This CDR3 comprises 18 residues. Germline loops: CDR1 SGHTA, CDR2 FQGNSA. V lost 0 bases, J lost 5 bases, and 22 bases lay in between. CDR3: CASSLALNLYRGGETQYF. The DNA for the CDR3 is TGTGCCAGCAGCTTAGCCCTGAATCTCTACAGGGGAGGGGAGACCCAGTACTTC.

This clonotype came up a few times. The chain couples TRBV15 to TRBJ2-1, with D possibly TRBD2 on 7 matching bases. Per the germline V gene, CDR1 is LNHNV and CDR2 is YYDKDF (reference sequence). The CDR3 totals 13 residues. The V end was cut by 3 bases, the J end by 10 bases, with 13 bases between. This chain's CDR3 is CATSSGGLGEQFF. The CDR3 DNA follows: TGTGCCACCAGCAGCGGGGGGCTCGGGGAGCAGTTCTTC.

This clonotype was seen repeatedly, ten times or more. The CDR3 DNA reads TGTGCCAGCGGGACGGCGGGACACGAGCAGTACTTC. This encodes CASGTAGHEQYF. The chain uses TRBV19 and TRBJ2-7; weak D call: TRBD2 (6 bases). V shed 9 bases and J shed 5 bases, with 14 bases lying between them. The CDR3 length is 12 residues. The germline V gene has CDR1 LNHDA and CDR2 SQIVND (reference sequence).

The chain combines TRBV7-8 with TRBJ1-1; D unresolved. Looked up from germline, CDR1 is SGHVS and CDR2 is FQNEAQ. V was pared by 2 bases and J by 0 bases, with 4 bases between. The CDR3 is 13 amino acids. The CDR3 DNA follows: TGTGCCAGCAGCTTACTAGTGAACACTGAAGCTTTCTTT. Translating it yields CASSLLVNTEAFF.

J is TRBJ2-5 and V is TRBV10-3; the match to TRBD2 covers 9 bases. Germline CDR1 ENHRY, CDR2 SYGVKD. J was trimmed by 2 bases and V by 0 bases; bases with no gene match: 7. The CDR3 contains 17 residues. The CDR3 here is CAISESVSGRSQETQYF. CDR3 in DNA: TGTGCCATCAGTGAGTCGGTTAGCGGGAGATCTCAAGAGACCCAGTACTTC.

This chain uses TRBV5-1 with TRBJ2-7, with TRBD1 matching 7 bases. CDR3 length equals 16 residues. Trimming removed 4 bases from V and 0 bases from J; junction bases left unmatched: 10. Per the germline V gene, CDR1 is SGHRS and CDR2 is YFSETQ. In nucleotides, the CDR3 is TGCGCCAGCAGCAGTGTACAGGGGACGAACTCCTACGAGCAGTACTTC. Translated, it gives CASSSVQGTNSYEQYF.

The table lists this clonotype with a few counts. The rearrangement uses TRBV4-3 and TRBJ2-1; D is perhaps TRBD2 (5 bases). Trimming removed 0 bases at V and 3 bases at J, with 9 bases between. This CDR3 is 15 amino acids long. CDR1 is LGHNA and CDR2 is YSLEER in the germline V gene. The CDR3 DNA follows: TGCGCCAGCAGCCAAGACGGGAACCGCTACAATGAGCAGTTCTTC. Its protein is CASSQDGNRYNEQFF.

The chain carries TRBV7-8 and TRBJ2-5; D not certain. CDR1 SGHVS and CDR2 FQNEAQ come from the germline V gene. V lost 0 bases, J lost 4 bases, and 15 bases lay in between. CDR3 size: 16 residues. CDR3 in DNA: TGTGCCAGCAGCTTAGCGTCGGGCAGTGGTGGAGAGACCCAGTACTTC. This gives the protein CASSLASGSGGETQYF.

The table lists this clonotype with a few counts. The chain is built from TRBV28 and TRBJ1-1; D is undetermined. Germline values: CDR1 MDHEN, CDR2 SYDVKM. The CDR3 runs 13 residues. Trimming pared 2 bases from V and 3 bases from J, leaving 7 bases between. In nucleotides, the CDR3 is TGTGCCAGCAGTTTACTGGGAGACACTGAAGCTTTCTTT. Translation: CASSLLGDTEAFF.

The CDR3 loop reads CASTSGVRGDEQFF. DNA for the CDR3: TGTGCCAGCACCAGCGGGGTCCGCGGGGATGAGCAGTTCTTC. This rearrangement joins TRBV6-1 to TRBJ2-1, with 7 nucleotides matching TRBD2. The CDR3 runs 14 residues. The V gene's germline CDR1 is MNHNS and CDR2 SASEGT. With V trimmed by 7 bases and J by 8 bases, 11 bases remained unmatched.

This clonotype was seen a few times. The V and J genes are TRBV20-1 and TRBJ2-5; no definite D call. Per germline, CDR1 DFQATT and CDR2 SNEGSKA (reference sequence). There are 12 residues in the CDR3. Trimming shortened V by 0 bases and J by 1 base, and 3 bases separated the two germline ends. The CDR3 loop is CSAREGQETQYF. The CDR3, as DNA: TGCAGTGCTAGAGAAGGCCAAGAGACCCAGTACTTC.

This rearrangement joins TRBV4-1 to TRBJ1-5, with D unresolved. Trimming left V 1 base short and J 2 bases short, with 9 bases between. CDR3 length equals 15 residues. CDR1 is MGHRA and CDR2 is YSYEKL in the germline V gene. CDR3 bases: TGCGCCAGCAGCCAAGGGGCATGGGGCAATCAGCCCCAGCATTTT. Amino acids: CASSQGAWGNQPQHF.

This clonotype has only a few counts. V and J are TRBV7-8 and TRBJ1-1, with 7 nucleotides matching TRBD1. CDR1 is SGHVS and CDR2 is FQNEAQ in the germline V gene. The CDR3 runs 14 residues. The V gene end was trimmed by 5 bases and the J gene end by 3 bases; junction bases not matched to a gene: 6. The CDR3 protein is CASSRQGGHTEAFF. The CDR3 bases are TGTGCCAGCAGCAGACAGGGAGGGCACACTGAAGCTTTCTTT.

V is TRBV6-5 and J is TRBJ2-7; D is ambiguous. Between the trimmed V and J ends, which lost 0 bases and 3 bases, there was a span of 9 bases. Germline V gene lookup returns CDR1 MNHEY and CDR2 SVGAGI. This CDR3 is 14 amino acids long. CDR3 sequence: CASSYSISVYEQYF. Written as DNA, the CDR3 is TGTGCCAGCAGTTACTCGATATCTGTCTACGAGCAGTACTTC.

The V and J genes are TRBV12-3 or TRBV12-4 and TRBJ1-2; D remains unclear. This CDR3 contains 13 residues. V was clipped by 3 bases and J by 2 bases, with 7 bases between them. The CDR3 loop reads CASSLERNYGYTF. The CDR3 DNA sequence: TGTGCCAGCAGTTTGGAGCGGAACTATGGCTACACCTTC.

This clonotype was found many times. V usage is TRBV4-1 and J usage is TRBJ1-4; 9 nucleotides match TRBD1. The CDR3 has 16 amino acids. With 0 bases clipped from V and 8 bases from J, the junction kept 7 bases outside the gene matches. Germline CDR1 MGHRA, CDR2 YSYEKL. The CDR3 nucleotides are TGCGCCAGCAGCCAAGATCGGGGGACAGGGAGAGAAAAACTGTTTTTT. Translating it yields CASSQDRGTGREKLFF.

The DNA for the CDR3 is TGTGCCAGCAGCAAACCCGGGACAGGGGGTAACTATGGCTACACCTTC. Translating gives CASSKPGTGGNYGYTF. The chain joins TRBV7-9 to TRBJ1-2; TRBD1 matches at 11 bases. V shed 5 bases, J shed 1 base, and the junction held 6 bases outside the gene matches. The CDR3 has 16 residues. Per the germline V gene, CDR1 is SEHNR and CDR2 is FQNEAQ (reference sequence). Full variable domain (outside the CDR3, taken from reference TRBV7-9 and TRBJ1-2): DTGVSQNPRHKITKRGQNVTFRCDPISEHNRLYWYRQTLGQGPEFLTYFQNEAQLEKSRLLSDRFSAERPKGSFSTLEIQRTEQGDSAMYLCASSKPGTGGNYGYTFGSGTRLTVV.

In this sample, this clonotype turned up a few times. The chain couples TRBV30 to TRBJ2-1, with 7 bases that match TRBD1. V was pared by 5 bases and J by 8 bases, with 3 bases of the junction left unmatched. The CDR3 has 11 residues. Germline V gene data show CDR1 as GTSNPN and CDR2 as SVGIG (reference sequence). The CDR3 DNA reads as TGTGCCTGGGGGACAGTGGATGAGCAGTTCTTC. It codes for CAWGTVDEQFF.

This clonotype turned up a few times. V usage is TRBV20-1 and J usage is TRBJ2-5; 8 nucleotides align to TRBD2. This CDR3 has 13 amino acids. CDR1 is DFQATT, CDR2 SNEGSKA, per germline (reference sequence). The trim removed 5 bases at V and 1 base at J, leaving 3 bases unmatched. CDR3 in amino acids: CSADGTSQETQYF. The DNA of the CDR3 is TGCAGTGCTGACGGGACTAGCCAAGAGACCCAGTACTTC.

The chain couples TRBV6-2 or TRBV6-3 to TRBJ1-5; 9 nucleotides line up with TRBD1. CDR3 length: 15 residues. Trimming at V came to 2 bases and at J to 7 bases, leaving 6 bases not matched to a gene. Germline V gene lookup returns CDR1 MNHEY and CDR2 SVGEGT. The CDR3 nucleotides are TGTGCCAGCAGTTACCTCGGACAGGGGAGGCAGCCCCAGCATTTT. It yields the protein CASSYLGQGRQPQHF.

This chain connects TRBV12-3 or TRBV12-4 to TRBJ2-2, with 7 nucleotides matching TRBD1. CDR3 size: 13 residues. With V trimmed by 6 bases and J by 6 bases, 4 bases remained unmatched. In DNA form, the CDR3 reads TGTGCCAGCAGCCCGACAGGGCCCGGGGAGCTGTTTTTT. The encoded protein is CASSPTGPGELFF.

Only a few counts were recorded for this clonotype. This rearrangement joins TRBV7-2 to TRBJ1-2, with no clear D. Trimming left V 9 bases short and J 3 bases short, with 8 bases between. Germline CDR1 is SGHTA and CDR2 is FQGNSA. The CDR3 runs 11 residues. DNA for the CDR3: TGTGCCAGTAGGAGCGACTATGGCTACACCTTC. Residues: CASRSDYGYTF.